Below are 7 T cell receptor beta chains sequenced from a single sample in a study of T cell repertoires in cytomegalovirus infection. TCRdb recomputed calls from the reads with MiXCR, one row per CDR3 protein. The sample holds approximately 180,000 distinct CDR3 sequences, roughly 9.8% seen once. The sample comprised PBMCs. All receptors come from a human donor in good health (CMV status not recorded). Some clones in this sample may be carry-over from other donors' samples.

The sample holds a few counts of this clonotype. J is TRBJ2-7 and V is TRBV13, with a weak D call TRBD2 (5 bases). Between the trimmed V and J ends, which lost 0 bases and 1 base, there was a span of 22 bases. Per the germline V gene, CDR1 is PRHDT and CDR2 is FYEKMQ (reference sequence). The CDR3 contains 19 residues. The CDR3 here is CASSLGSLAFPPESYEQYF. The CDR3 DNA follows: TGTGCCAGCAGCTTAGGGTCCCTAGCTTTTCCCCCGGAGTCCTACGAGCAGTACTTC.

The J gene is TRBJ1-2, the V gene TRBV12-3 or TRBV12-4, with D hard to call. Deletions cut 4 bases from V and 1 base from J, with 13 bases between. The CDR3 consists of 15 residues. For the CDR3, the DNA is TGTGCCAGCAGTTGCCCTGACCGGGGTAACTATGGCTACACCTTC. It yields the protein CASSCPDRGNYGYTF.

The chain couples TRBV9 to TRBJ2-7, with 11 bases aligning to TRBD1. The CDR3 runs to 14 residues. Looked up from germline, CDR1 is SGDLS and CDR2 is YYNGEE. V lost 3 bases and J lost 5; bases outside the gene matches: 4. CDR3 nucleotide sequence: TGTGCCAGCAGCGCCGGGACAGGGGGTCACGAGCAGTACTTC. Amino acids: CASSAGTGGHEQYF.

This clonotype was found many times. The V and J genes are TRBV7-9 and TRBJ1-2; D perhaps matches TRBD1 (6 bases). Germline CDR1 and CDR2: SEHNR and FQNEAQ (reference sequence). The CDR3 is 16 amino acids. The germline V and J ends were trimmed by 5 bases and 0 bases, with 16 bases remaining between them. The CDR3 reads CASSPSTGLTNYGYTF. The CDR3 DNA is TGTGCCAGCAGCCCCTCGACAGGACTCACTAACTATGGCTACACCTTC. The whole variable domain, filled in from reference TRBV7-9 and TRBJ1-2, reads DTGVSQNPRHKITKRGQNVTFRCDPISEHNRLYWYRQTLGQGPEFLTYFQNEAQLEKSRLLSDRFSAERPKGSFSTLEIQRTEQGDSAMYLCASSPSTGLTNYGYTFGSGTRLTVV.

This clonotype was recorded at least ten times. The chain recombines TRBV7-2 with TRBJ2-1; TRBD1 is a possible D gene (6 bases). Germline V gene data show CDR1 as SGHTA and CDR2 as FQGNSA. V was cut by 4 bases and J by 5 bases, with 21 bases left in between. The CDR3 is made up of 17 amino acids. The DNA for the CDR3 is TGTGCCAGCAGCTCCCACTTAACAGGGAAAGGGGACAATGAGCAGTTCTTC. The encoded protein is CASSSHLTGKGDNEQFF.

This rearrangement joins TRBV11-3 to TRBJ1-1, with D unresolved. The CDR3 has 14 residues. The V gene lost 4 bases and the J gene lost 0 bases, with 9 bases spanning the gap. Germline CDR1 and CDR2: SGHNT and YENEEA. The CDR3 here is CASSSTSLNTEAFF. CDR3 bases: TGTGCCAGCAGCTCGACCAGCTTGAACACTGAAGCTTTCTTT.

This clonotype showed up many times. V is TRBV20-1 and J is TRBJ1-1; D call uncertain. This CDR3 spans 13 amino acids. Trimming left V 5 bases short and J 6 bases short, with 16 bases between. CDR1 and CDR2 from the germline V gene are DFQATT and SNEGSKA (reference sequence). As DNA, the CDR3 is TGCAGTGCTCCACAGTACCTTAGCCCTGAAGCTTTCTTT. Translation gives CSAPQYLSPEAFF.